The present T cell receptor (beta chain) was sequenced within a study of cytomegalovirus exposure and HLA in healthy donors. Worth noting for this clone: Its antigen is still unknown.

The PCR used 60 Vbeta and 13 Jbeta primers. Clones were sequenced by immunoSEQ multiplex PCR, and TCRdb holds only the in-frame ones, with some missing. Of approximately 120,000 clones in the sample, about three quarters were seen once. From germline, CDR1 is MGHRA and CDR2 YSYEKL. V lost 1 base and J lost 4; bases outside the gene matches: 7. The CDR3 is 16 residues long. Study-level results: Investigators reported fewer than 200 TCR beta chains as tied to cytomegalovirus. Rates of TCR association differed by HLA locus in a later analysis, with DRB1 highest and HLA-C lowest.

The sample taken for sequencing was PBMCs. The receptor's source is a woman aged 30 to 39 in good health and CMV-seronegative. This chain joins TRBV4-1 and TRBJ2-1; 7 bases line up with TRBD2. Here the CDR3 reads CASSQGSPSGYNEQFF. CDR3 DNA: TGCGCCAGCAGCCAAGGCTCGCCTAGCGGATACAATGAGCAGTTCTTC.